The 8 T cell receptor beta chains below all came from one sample that was sequenced in a study of PD-1 blockade in classical Hodgkin lymphoma. Profiled with immunoSEQ multiplex PCR; TCRdb holds only in-frame clones, not every one. The table shows more than 45,000 clones, with around 78% occurring only once. Following autologous stem cell transplantation, relapse occurred in every patient, and exposure to brentuximab vedotin varied. The sequenced sample was peripheral blood mononuclear cells (PBMCs), obtained before the second cycle of nivolumab. Every receptor here comes from a human donor with classical Hodgkin lymphoma.

The chain combines TRBV19 with TRBJ2-7; D might be TRBD1 (5 bases). CDR1 and CDR2 from the germline V gene are LNHDA and SQIVND (reference sequence). The CDR3 spans 15 residues. The V and J ends lost 3 bases and 3 bases respectively, with 15 bases between them. Written as DNA, the CDR3 is TGTGCCAGTAGTATTAAGGGGCAGGATTTCTACGAGCAGTACTTC. As protein: CASSIKGQDFYEQYF.

The J gene is TRBJ2-1, the V gene TRBV7-3, with TRBD1 identical over 9 bases. Germline V CDR1 and CDR2: SGHTA, FQGTGA. The CDR3 has 18 residues. J was trimmed by 4 bases and V by 0 bases; bases with no gene match: 10. Written as DNA, the CDR3 is TGTGCCAGCAGCTTAACTCCGGGACAGGGAATGGGGTACAATGAGCAGTTCTTC. Protein sequence: CASSLTPGQGMGYNEQFF.

This chain uses TRBV27 with TRBJ2-3; D gene uncertain. The CDR3 consists of 17 residues. Deletions cut 5 bases from V and 3 bases from J, with 21 bases between. Germline V gene data show CDR1 as MNHEY and CDR2 as SMNVEV (reference sequence). This chain's CDR3 is CASSLRPVELGTDTQYF. CDR3 bases: TGTGCCAGCAGTCTCCGCCCGGTGGAGTTAGGGACAGATACGCAGTATTTT.

This chain joins TRBV5-1 and TRBJ2-3; 10 bases are shared with TRBD1. There are 12 residues in the CDR3. The V and J ends lost 4 bases and 11 bases, in that order; junction bases with no gene match: 4. CDR1 SGHRS and CDR2 YFSETQ come from the germline V gene. The CDR3 loop reads CASSRTGGKQYF. CDR3 nucleotide sequence: TGCGCCAGCAGCCGGACAGGGGGGAAGCAGTATTTT.

The table lists this clone with a few counts. V is TRBV11-2 and J is TRBJ2-7, with TRBD1 matching over 8 bases. The CDR3 is 15 residues long. Trimming removed 6 bases from V and 3 bases from J; junction bases left unmatched: 10. Germline CDR1 is SGHAT and CDR2 is FQNNGV. CDR3 sequence reads: CASSLKTGVNYEQYF. The CDR3 DNA sequence: TGTGCCAGCAGTCTTAAGACAGGGGTAAACTACGAGCAGTACTTC.

The CDR3 bases are TGTGCCAGCAGTTTGCGTTTGGGGGACTTTGCCTACGAGCAGTACTTC. It specifies CASSLRLGDFAYEQYF. The chain links TRBV27 to TRBJ2-7, with TRBD2 as a possible D gene (6 bases). The CDR3 totals 16 residues. Germline lookup yields CDR1 MNHEY and CDR2 SMNVEV (reference sequence). The V end lost 3 bases, the J end lost 2 bases, and 17 bases lay between the germline ends.

V is TRBV30 and J is TRBJ2-7; no clear D gene. Trimming pared 4 bases from V and 5 bases from J, leaving 15 bases between. The CDR3 is made up of 13 amino acids. The germline V gene has CDR1 GTSNPN and CDR2 SVGIG (reference sequence). The DNA for the CDR3 is TGTGCCTGGACCGGAGACATAGGCCACGAGCAGTACTTC. This gives the protein CAWTGDIGHEQYF.

The CDR3 DNA reads as TGTGCCAGCAGCTTGCAGGGAATAGGAGATACGCAGTATTTT. Translated: CASSLQGIGDTQYF. This chain uses TRBV13 with TRBJ2-3; possibly TRBD1 for D (5 bases). Germline-derived CDR1 and CDR2 are PRHDT and FYEKMQ (reference sequence). The CDR3 is made up of 14 amino acids. The V gene lost 3 bases and the J gene lost 5 bases, with 12 bases spanning the gap.